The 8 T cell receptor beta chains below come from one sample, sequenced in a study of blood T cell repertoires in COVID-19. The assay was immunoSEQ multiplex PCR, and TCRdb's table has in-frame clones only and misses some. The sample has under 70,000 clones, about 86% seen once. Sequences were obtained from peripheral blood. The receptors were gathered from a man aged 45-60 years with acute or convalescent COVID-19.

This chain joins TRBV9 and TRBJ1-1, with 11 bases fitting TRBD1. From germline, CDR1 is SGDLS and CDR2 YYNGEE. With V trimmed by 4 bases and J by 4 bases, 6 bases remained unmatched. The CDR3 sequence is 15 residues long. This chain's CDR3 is CASSLRDRGSTEAFF. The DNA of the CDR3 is TGTGCCAGCAGCCTCCGGGACAGGGGGAGCACTGAAGCTTTCTTT.

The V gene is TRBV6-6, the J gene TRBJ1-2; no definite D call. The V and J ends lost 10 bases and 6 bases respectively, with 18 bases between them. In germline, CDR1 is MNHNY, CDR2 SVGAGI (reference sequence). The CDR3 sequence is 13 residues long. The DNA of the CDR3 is TGTGCCAACTCGGTGGGCAACTCGGATGGCTACACCTTC. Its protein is CANSVGNSDGYTF.

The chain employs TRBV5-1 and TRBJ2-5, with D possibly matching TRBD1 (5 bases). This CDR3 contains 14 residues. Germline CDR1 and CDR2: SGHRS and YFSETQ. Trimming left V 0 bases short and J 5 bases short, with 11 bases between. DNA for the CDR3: TGCGCCAGCAGCTTGGATCCAGGGTATGAGACCCAGTACTTC. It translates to CASSLDPGYETQYF.

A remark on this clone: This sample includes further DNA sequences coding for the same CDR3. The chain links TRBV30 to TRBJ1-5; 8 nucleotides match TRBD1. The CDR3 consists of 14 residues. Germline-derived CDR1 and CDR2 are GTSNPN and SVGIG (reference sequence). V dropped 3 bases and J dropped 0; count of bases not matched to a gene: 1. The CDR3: CAWSRGLSNQPQHF. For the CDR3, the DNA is TGTGCCTGGAGCAGGGGGCTTAGCAATCAGCCCCAGCATTTT.

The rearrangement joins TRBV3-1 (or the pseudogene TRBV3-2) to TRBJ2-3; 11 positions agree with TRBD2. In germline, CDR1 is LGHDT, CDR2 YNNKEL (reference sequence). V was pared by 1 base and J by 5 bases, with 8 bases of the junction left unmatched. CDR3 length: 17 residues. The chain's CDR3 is CASSQVGTSGGGDTQYF. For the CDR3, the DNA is TGTGCCAGCAGCCAAGTGGGAACTAGCGGGGGTGGAGATACGCAGTATTTT.

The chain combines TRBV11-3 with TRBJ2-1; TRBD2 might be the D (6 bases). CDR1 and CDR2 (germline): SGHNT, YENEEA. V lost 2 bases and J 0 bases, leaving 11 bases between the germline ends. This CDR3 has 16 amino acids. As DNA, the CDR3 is TGTGCCAGCAGCTTAAGGGACTTTTCCTCCTACAATGAGCAGTTCTTC. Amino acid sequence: CASSLRDFSSYNEQFF.

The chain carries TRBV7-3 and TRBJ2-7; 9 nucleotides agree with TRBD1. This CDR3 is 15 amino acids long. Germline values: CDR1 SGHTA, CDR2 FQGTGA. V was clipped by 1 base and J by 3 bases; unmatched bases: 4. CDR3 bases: TGTGCCAGCAGCTTAATGCCGGGACAGGGCTACGAGCAGTACTTC. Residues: CASSLMPGQGYEQYF.

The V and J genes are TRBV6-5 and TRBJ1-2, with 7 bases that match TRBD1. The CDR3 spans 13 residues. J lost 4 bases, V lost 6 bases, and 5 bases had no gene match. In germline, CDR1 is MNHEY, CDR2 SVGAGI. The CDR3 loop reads CASRPTGVYGYTF. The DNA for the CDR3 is TGTGCCAGCAGACCCACAGGGGTCTATGGCTACACCTTC.